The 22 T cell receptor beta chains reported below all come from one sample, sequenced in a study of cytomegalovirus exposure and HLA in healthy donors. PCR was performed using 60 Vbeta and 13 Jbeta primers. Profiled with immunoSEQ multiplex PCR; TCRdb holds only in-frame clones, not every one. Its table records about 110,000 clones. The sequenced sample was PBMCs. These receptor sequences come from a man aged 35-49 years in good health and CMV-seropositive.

The CDR3, as DNA: TGCGCCAGCAGCCAAGTTAGCGCACAGGGCGACGAGCAGTACTTC. It yields the protein CASSQVSAQGDEQYF. The chain carries TRBV4-1 and TRBJ2-7; possible D gene TRBD1, 6 bases. V lost 1 base and J 5 bases, leaving 15 bases between the germline ends. CDR3 length: 15 amino acids. Germline assignment: CDR1 MGHRA and CDR2 YSYEKL.

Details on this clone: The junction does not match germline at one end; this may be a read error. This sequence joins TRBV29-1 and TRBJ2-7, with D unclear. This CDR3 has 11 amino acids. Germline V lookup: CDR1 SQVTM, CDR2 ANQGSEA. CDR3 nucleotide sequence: TGCAGCGTTGGTGGTCCCTACGGGCAGTACTTC. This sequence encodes CSVGGPYGQYF.

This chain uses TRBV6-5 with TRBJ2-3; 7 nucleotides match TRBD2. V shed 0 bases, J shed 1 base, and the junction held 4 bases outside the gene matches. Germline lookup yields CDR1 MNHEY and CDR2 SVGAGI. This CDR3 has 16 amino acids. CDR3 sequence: CASSYSGGSGTDTQYF. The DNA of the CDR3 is TGTGCCAGCAGTTACTCGGGAGGGAGTGGCACAGATACGCAGTATTTT.

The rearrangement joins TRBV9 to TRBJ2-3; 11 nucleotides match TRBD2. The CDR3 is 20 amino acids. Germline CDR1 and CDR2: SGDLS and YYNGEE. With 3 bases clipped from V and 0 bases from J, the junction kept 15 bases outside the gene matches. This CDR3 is CASSAQPTPSSGRSTDTQYF. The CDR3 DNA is TGTGCCAGCAGCGCACAACCAACACCATCTAGCGGGAGGAGCACAGATACGCAGTATTTT.

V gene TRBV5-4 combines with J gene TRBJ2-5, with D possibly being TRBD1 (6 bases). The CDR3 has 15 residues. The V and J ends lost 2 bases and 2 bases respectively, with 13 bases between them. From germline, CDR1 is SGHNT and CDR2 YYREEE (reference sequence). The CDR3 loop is CASSFQGSAQETQYF. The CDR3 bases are TGTGCCAGCAGCTTCCAGGGGTCCGCACAAGAGACCCAGTACTTC. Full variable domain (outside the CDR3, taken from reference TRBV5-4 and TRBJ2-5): ETGVTQSPTHLIKTRGQQVTLRCSSQSGHNTVSWYQQALGQGPQFIFQYYREEENGRGNFPPRFSGLQFPNYSSELNVNALELDDSALYLCASSFQGSAQETQYFGPGTRLLVL.

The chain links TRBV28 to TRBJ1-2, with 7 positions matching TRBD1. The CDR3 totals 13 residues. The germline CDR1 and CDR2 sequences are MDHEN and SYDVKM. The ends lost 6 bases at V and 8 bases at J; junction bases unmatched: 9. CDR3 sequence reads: CASSLTGPGGYTF. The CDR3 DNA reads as TGTGCCAGCAGCCTGACAGGGCCTGGGGGCTACACCTTC.

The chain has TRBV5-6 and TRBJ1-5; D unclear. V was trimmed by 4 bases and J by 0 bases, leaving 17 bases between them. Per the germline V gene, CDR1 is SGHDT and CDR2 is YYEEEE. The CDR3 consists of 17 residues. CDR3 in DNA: TGTGCCAGCAGCGAGGGCCTTCCTCGATATAGCAATCAGCCCCAGCATTTT. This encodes CASSEGLPRYSNQPQHF.

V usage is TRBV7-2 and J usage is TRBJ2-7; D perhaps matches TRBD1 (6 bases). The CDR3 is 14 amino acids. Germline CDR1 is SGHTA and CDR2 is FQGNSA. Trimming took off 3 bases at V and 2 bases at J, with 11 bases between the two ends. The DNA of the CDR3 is TGTGCCAGCAGCTTGACAGGTTCCCCCTACGAGCAGTACTTC. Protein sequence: CASSLTGSPYEQYF.

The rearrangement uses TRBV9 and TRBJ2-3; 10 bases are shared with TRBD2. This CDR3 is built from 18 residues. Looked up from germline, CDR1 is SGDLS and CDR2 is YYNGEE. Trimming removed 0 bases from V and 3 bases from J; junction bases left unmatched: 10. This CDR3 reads CASSVVGAGGPRTDTQYF. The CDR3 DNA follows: TGTGCCAGCAGCGTAGTCGGAGCGGGAGGGCCGAGGACAGATACGCAGTATTTT.

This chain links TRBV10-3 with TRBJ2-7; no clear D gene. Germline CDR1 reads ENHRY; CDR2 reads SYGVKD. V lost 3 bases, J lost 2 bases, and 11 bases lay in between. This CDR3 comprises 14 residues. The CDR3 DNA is TGTGCCATCAGTGAAAACGGTGGGCCCTACGAGCAGTACTTC. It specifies CAISENGGPYEQYF.

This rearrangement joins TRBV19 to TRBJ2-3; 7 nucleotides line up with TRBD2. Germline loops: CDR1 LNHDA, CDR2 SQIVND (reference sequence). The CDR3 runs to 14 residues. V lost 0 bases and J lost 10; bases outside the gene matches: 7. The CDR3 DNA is TGTGCCAGTAGTATAGATGGCAGGGACTATGCGCAGTATTTT. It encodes CASSIDGRDYAQYF.

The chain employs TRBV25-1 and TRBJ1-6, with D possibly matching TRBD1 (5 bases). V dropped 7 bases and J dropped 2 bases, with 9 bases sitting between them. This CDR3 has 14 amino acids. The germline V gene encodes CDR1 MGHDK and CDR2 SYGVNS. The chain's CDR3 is CASTEGPYNSPLHF. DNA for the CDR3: TGTGCCAGCACTGAGGGGCCCTATAATTCACCCCTCCACTTT.

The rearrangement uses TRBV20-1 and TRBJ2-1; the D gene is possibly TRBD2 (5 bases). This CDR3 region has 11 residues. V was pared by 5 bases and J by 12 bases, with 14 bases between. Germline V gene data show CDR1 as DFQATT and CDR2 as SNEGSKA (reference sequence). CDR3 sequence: CSALSRESQFF. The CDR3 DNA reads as TGCAGTGCTCTTAGTCGGGAATCGCAGTTCTTC.

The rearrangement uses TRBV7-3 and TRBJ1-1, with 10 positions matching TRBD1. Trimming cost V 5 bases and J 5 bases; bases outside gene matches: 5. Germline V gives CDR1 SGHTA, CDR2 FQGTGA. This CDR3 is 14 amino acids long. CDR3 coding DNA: TGTGCCAGCAGCCCGGGACAGGGGAGAACTGAAGCTTTCTTT. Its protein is CASSPGQGRTEAFF.

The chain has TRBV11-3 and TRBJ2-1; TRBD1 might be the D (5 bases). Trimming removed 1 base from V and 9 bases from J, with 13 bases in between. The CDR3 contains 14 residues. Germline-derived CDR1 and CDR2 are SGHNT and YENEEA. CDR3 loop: CASSLGPGSAEQFF. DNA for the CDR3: TGTGCCAGCAGCTTAGGGCCAGGGTCGGCTGAGCAGTTCTTC.

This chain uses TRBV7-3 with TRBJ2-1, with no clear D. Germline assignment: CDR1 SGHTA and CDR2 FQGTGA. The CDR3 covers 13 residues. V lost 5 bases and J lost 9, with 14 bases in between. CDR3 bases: TGTGCCAGCAGCCCTATGTCCCCGGGTGAGCAGTTCTTC. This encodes CASSPMSPGEQFF.

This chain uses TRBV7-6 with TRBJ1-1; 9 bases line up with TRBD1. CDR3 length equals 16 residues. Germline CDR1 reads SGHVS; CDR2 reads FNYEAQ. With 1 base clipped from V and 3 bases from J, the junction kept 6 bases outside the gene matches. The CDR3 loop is CASSLVIQGADTEAFF. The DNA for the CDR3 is TGTGCCAGCAGCTTAGTGATACAGGGGGCTGACACTGAAGCTTTCTTT.

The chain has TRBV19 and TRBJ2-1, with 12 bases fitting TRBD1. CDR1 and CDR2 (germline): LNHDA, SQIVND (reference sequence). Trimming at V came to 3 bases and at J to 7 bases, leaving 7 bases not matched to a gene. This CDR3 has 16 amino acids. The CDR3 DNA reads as TGTGCCAGTAGTATGGGGGGACAGGGGGCTTGGAATGAGCAGTTCTTC. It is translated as CASSMGGQGAWNEQFF.

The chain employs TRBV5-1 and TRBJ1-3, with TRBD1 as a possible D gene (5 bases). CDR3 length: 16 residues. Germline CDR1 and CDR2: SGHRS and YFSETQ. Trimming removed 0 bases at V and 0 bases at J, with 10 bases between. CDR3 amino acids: CASSLDMGLSGNTIYF. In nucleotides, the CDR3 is TGCGCCAGCAGCTTGGATATGGGACTCTCTGGAAACACCATATATTTT.

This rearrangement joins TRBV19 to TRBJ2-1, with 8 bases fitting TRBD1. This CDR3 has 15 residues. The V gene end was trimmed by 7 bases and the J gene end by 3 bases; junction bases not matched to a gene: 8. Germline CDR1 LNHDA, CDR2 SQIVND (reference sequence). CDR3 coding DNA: TGTGCCAGTAAGGTAGGGACAGGCGTCTACAATGAGCAGTTCTTC. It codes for CASKVGTGVYNEQFF.

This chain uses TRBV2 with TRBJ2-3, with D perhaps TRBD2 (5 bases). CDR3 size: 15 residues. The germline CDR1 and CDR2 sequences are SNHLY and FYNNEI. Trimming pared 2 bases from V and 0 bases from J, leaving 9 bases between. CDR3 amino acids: CASSEHRTSTDTQYF. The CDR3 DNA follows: TGTGCCAGCAGTGAACACCGGACTAGCACAGATACGCAGTATTTT.

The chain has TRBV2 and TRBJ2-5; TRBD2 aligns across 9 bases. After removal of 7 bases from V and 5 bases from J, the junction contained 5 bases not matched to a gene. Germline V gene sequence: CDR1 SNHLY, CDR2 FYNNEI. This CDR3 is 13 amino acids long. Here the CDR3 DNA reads TGTGCCAGCACCTTAGCGGGAGTGGAGACCCAGTACTTC. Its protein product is CASTLAGVETQYF.